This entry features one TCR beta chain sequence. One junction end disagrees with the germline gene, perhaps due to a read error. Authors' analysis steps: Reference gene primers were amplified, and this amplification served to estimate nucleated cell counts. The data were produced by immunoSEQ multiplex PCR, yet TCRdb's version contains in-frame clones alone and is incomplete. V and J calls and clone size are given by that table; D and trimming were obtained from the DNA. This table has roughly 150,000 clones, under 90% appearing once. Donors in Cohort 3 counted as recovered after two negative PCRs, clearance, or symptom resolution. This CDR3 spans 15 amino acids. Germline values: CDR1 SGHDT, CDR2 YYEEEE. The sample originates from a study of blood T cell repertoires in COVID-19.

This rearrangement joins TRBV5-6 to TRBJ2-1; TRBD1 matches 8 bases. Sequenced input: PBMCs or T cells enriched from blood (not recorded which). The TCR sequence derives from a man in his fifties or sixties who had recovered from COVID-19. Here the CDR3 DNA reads TGTGCCAGCAGTTTGGACAGGGCGAGGTACAATGAGCAGTTCTTC. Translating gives CASSLDRARYNEQFF.